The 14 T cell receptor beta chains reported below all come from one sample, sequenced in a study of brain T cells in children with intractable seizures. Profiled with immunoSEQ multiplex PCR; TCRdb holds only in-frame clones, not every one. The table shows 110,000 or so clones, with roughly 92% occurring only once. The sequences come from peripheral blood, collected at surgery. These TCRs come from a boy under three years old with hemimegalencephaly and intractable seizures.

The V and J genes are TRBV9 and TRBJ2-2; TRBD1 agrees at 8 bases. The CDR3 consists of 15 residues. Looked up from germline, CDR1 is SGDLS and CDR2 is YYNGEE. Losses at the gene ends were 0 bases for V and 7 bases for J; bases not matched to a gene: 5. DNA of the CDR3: TGTGCCAGCAGCGTAGGTGACAGGGGATTCGGGGAGCTGTTTTTT. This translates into CASSVGDRGFGELFF.

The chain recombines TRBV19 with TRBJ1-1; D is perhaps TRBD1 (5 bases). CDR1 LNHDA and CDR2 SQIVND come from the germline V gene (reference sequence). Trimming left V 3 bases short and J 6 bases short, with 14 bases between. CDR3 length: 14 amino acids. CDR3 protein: CASSIRGESSEAFF. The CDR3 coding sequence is TGTGCCAGTAGTATTCGGGGCGAGAGTTCTGAAGCTTTCTTT. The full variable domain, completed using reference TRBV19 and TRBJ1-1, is DGGITQSPKYLFRKEGQNVTLSCEQNLNHDAMYWYRQDPGQGLRLIYYSQIVNDFQKGDIAEGYSVSREKKESFPLTVTSAQKNPTAFYLCASSIRGESSEAFFGQGTRLTVV.

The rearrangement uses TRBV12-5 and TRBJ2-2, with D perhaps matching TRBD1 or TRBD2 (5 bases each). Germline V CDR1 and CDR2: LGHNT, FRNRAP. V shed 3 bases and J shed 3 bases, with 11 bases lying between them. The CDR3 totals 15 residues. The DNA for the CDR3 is TGTGCTAGTGGTTTTGGGGGTTTGTACACCGGGGAGCTGTTTTTT. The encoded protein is CASGFGGLYTGELFF.

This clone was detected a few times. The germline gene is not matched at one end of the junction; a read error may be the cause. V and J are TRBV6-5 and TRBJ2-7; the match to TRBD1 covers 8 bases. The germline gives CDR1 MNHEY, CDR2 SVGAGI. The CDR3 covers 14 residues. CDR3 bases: TGTGCCAGCATTTTACAGACAGGGGTCACCGGACATAACTTC. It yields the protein CASILQTGVTGHNF.

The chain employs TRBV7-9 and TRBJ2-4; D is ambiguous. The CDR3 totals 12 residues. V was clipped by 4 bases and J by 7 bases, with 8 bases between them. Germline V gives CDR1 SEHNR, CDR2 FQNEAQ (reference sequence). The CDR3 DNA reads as TGTGCCAGCAGCTCCATAGGCAACATTCAGTACTTC. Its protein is CASSSIGNIQYF. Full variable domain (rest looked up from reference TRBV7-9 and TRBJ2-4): DTGVSQNPRHKITKRGQNVTFRCDPISEHNRLYWYRQTLGQGPEFLTYFQNEAQLEKSRLLSDRFSAERPKGSFSTLEIQRTEQGDSAMYLCASSSIGNIQYFGAGTRLSVL.

CDR3 in DNA: TGTGCCAGCAGTGAAGTTATAGCGGGAGGCTACGAGCAGTACTTC. It yields the protein CASSEVIAGGYEQYF. This chain uses TRBV6-1 with TRBJ2-7; 10 bases map to TRBD2. Trimming removed 1 base from V and 3 bases from J; junction bases left unmatched: 3. The V gene's germline CDR1 is MNHNS and CDR2 SASEGT. The CDR3 is made up of 15 amino acids.

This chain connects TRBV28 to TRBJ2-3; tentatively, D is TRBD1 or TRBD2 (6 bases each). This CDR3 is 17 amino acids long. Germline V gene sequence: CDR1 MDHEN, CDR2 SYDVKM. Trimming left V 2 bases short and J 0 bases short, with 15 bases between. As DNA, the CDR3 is TGTGCCAGCAGTTTAGGGACGGGCGGGACAAGCACAGATACGCAGTATTTT. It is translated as CASSLGTGGTSTDTQYF.

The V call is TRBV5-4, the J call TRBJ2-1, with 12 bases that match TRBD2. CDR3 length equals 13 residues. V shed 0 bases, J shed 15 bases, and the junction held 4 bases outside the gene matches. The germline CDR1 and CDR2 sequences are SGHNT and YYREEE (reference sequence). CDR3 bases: TGTGCCAGCAGCTTGGGACTAGCGGGAGATGCGTTCTTC. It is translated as CASSLGLAGDAFF.

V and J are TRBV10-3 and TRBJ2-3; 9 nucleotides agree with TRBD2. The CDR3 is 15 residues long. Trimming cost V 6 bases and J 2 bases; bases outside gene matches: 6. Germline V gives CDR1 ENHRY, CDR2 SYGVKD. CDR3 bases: TGTGCCATCAGCAGACTAGCGGCACTCACAGATACGCAGTATTTT. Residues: CAISRLAALTDTQYF.

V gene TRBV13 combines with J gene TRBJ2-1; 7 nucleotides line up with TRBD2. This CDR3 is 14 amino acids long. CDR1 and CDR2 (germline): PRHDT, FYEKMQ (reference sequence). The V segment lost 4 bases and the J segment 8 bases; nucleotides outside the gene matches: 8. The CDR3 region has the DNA TGTGCCAGCAGCTCCGGACTAGGGGCGGATGAGCAGTTCTTC. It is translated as CASSSGLGADEQFF.

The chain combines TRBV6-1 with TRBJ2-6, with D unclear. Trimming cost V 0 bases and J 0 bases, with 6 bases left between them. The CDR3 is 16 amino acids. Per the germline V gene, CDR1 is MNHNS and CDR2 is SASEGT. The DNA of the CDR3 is TGTGCCAGCAGTGAAGCGCTAGGCTCTGGGGCCAACGTCCTGACTTTC. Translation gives CASSEALGSGANVLTF.

The CDR3 spells CATSSGGLAPHEQYF. The CDR3 nucleotides read TGTGCCACCAGCAGCGGGGGGCTAGCCCCCCACGAGCAGTACTTC. The chain links TRBV15 to TRBJ2-7; a possible D gene is TRBD2 (7 bases). Germline V CDR1 and CDR2: LNHNV, YYDKDF (reference sequence). V was clipped by 3 bases and J by 5 bases, with 17 bases between them. This CDR3 spans 15 amino acids.

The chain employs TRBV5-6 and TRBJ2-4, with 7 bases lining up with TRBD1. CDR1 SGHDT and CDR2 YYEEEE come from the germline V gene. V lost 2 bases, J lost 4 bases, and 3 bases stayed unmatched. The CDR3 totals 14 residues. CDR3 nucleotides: TGTGCCAGCAGCTTCGGGACAGTGAAAAACATTCAGTACTTC. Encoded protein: CASSFGTVKNIQYF.

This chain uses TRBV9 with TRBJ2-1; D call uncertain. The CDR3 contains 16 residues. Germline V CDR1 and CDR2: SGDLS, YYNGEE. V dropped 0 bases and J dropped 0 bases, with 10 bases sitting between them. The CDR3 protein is CASSVAASSSYNEQFF. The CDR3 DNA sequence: TGTGCCAGCAGCGTAGCGGCGTCTAGCTCCTACAATGAGCAGTTCTTC.